The 3 T cell receptor beta chains listed next were all sequenced from one sample in a study of blood T cell repertoires in COVID-19 (TCRdb year 2020). The library was obtained by the immunoSEQ multiplex PCR assay. In TCRdb, the immuneACCESS table is reduced to in-frame sequences with V and J assigned. These tables do not hold every clone; where another copy was compared, an unresolved V gene accounts for under half, and the others remain unexplained. The sample has 150,000 to 200,000 clones on record, around 81% of them singletons. Together, the top ten hold 5% to 6% of the sample. Sequencing was performed on PBMCs or T cells enriched from blood (not recorded which). These receptors originate from a man aged 35 to 55 who had recovered from COVID-19.

The V call is TRBV9, the J call TRBJ2-3, with 8 bases lining up with TRBD1. Germline V gene data show CDR1 as SGDLS and CDR2 as YYNGEE. This CDR3 has 16 amino acids. J was trimmed by 4 bases and V by 0 bases; bases with no gene match: 7. This chain's CDR3 is CASSVAGGAIPDTQYF. In DNA, the CDR3 is TGTGCCAGCAGCGTAGCAGGGGGCGCGATCCCAGATACGCAGTATTTT. Looking up the rest from reference TRBV9 and TRBJ2-3 gives the full variable domain: DSGVTQTPKHLITATGQRVTLRCSPRSGDLSVYWYQQSLDQGLQFLIQYYNGEERAKGNILERFSAQQFPDLHSELNLSSLELGDSALYFCASSVAGGAIPDTQYFGPGTRLTVL.

This clone was seen a handful of times. This sequence joins TRBV7-9 and TRBJ1-2; D perhaps matches TRBD1 (6 bases). V lost 7 bases and J lost 2, with 8 bases in between. Germline V gene lookup returns CDR1 SEHNR and CDR2 FQNEAQ (reference sequence). The CDR3 has 12 amino acids. CDR3 coding DNA: TGTGCCAGCAACAGGGAGAACTATGGCTACACCTTC. Translated, it gives CASNRENYGYTF.

This sequence joins TRBV7-9 and TRBJ1-3; 7 nucleotides match TRBD1. CDR3 size: 14 residues. Losses at the gene ends were 6 bases for V and 4 bases for J; bases not matched to a gene: 6. Germline CDR1 reads SEHNR; CDR2 reads FQNEAQ (reference sequence). In DNA form, the CDR3 reads TGTGCCAGCAGGCCGACAGGGTTAGGAAACACCATATATTTT. This sequence encodes CASRPTGLGNTIYF.